The 13 T cell receptor beta chains given below trace back to one sample, sequenced in a study of CD8 T cells in ankylosing spondylitis. TCRdb recomputed calls from the 5' RACE reads with MiXCR, one row per CDR3 protein. The sample lists 85,000 to 90,000 distinct CDR3 sequences, 27% occurring once. Sequencing input: blood, either unsorted or a sorted T cell fraction (not recorded which). Receptor source: a male donor with ankylosing spondylitis or in good health (not recorded which).

V usage is TRBV18 and J usage is TRBJ2-5; D is possibly TRBD1 or TRBD2 (5 bases each). Germline CDR1 and CDR2: KGHSH and LQKENI. Trimming removed 0 bases from V and 5 bases from J, with 10 bases in between. The CDR3 totals 14 residues. CDR3 residues: CASSPPFGAETQYF. CDR3 sequence (DNA): TGTGCCAGCTCACCACCGTTCGGGGCGGAGACCCAGTACTTC.

This chain links TRBV2 with TRBJ2-3, with a tentative D call TRBD2 (6 bases). The CDR3 is 14 residues long. Germline V CDR1 and CDR2: SNHLY, FYNNEI. V lost 6 bases and J 2 bases, leaving 12 bases between the germline ends. The CDR3 reads CASRGRSLTDTQYF. The CDR3 nucleotides read TGTGCCAGCAGGGGGAGGAGCCTCACAGATACGCAGTATTTT.

CDR3 amino acids: CASSAVNEKLFF. Written as DNA, the CDR3 is TGTGCCAGCAGTGCCGTTAATGAAAAACTGTTTTTT. The chain is built from TRBV2 and TRBJ1-4; no reliable D call. The V gene lost 4 bases and the J gene lost 4 bases, with 4 bases spanning the gap. The CDR3 is 12 residues long. Germline lookup yields CDR1 SNHLY and CDR2 FYNNEI. Complete variable domain (other parts from reference TRBV2 and TRBJ1-4): EPEVTQTPSHQVTQMGQEVILRCVPISNHLYFYWYRQILGQKVEFLVSFYNNEISEKSEIFDDQFSVERPDGSNFTLKIRSTKLEDSAMYFCASSAVNEKLFFGSGTQLSVL.

Ten or more counts support this clonotype. The chain's CDR3 is CSARPGLAGSKQFF. DNA for the CDR3: TGCAGTGCTAGGCCGGGACTAGCGGGATCAAAGCAGTTCTTC. The chain employs TRBV20-1 and TRBJ2-1, with 13 bases aligning to TRBD2. Germline CDR1 DFQATT, CDR2 SNEGSKA (reference sequence). The ends lost 3 bases at V and 11 bases at J; junction bases unmatched: 7. This CDR3 is 14 amino acids long.

Only a few counts were recorded for this clonotype. The rearrangement joins TRBV15 to TRBJ2-7; 7 bases are a match to TRBD1. This CDR3 has 15 residues. V lost 1 base to trimming and J lost 3 bases; unmatched junction nucleotides: 6. The germline V gene has CDR1 LNHNV and CDR2 YYDKDF (reference sequence). The CDR3, as DNA: TGTGCCACCAGCAGAGTGGGACAGCGCAACTACGAGCAGTACTTC. This encodes CATSRVGQRNYEQYF.

V is TRBV28 and J is TRBJ2-3; either TRBD1 or TRBD2 may supply D (6 bases each). Looked up from germline, CDR1 is MDHEN and CDR2 is SYDVKM. The CDR3 contains 14 residues. V was trimmed by 8 bases and J by 2 bases, leaving 14 bases between them. The CDR3 reads CASGGGTFTDTQYF. Written as DNA, the CDR3 is TGTGCCAGCGGGGGCGGGACATTCACAGATACGCAGTATTTT.

This clonotype was observed a few times. This chain links TRBV12-3 or TRBV12-4 with TRBJ2-2; TRBD2 matches 8 bases. This CDR3 region has 14 residues. V was clipped by 5 bases and J by 4 bases; unmatched bases: 3. The CDR3, as DNA: TGTGCCAGCAGTCCCGGGACTAGCACCGGGGAGCTGTTTTTT. Protein: CASSPGTSTGELFF.

This clonotype has a handful of counts. This chain uses TRBV9 with TRBJ2-7; 9 positions match TRBD1. Germline CDR1 is SGDLS and CDR2 is YYNGEE. This CDR3 is 15 amino acids long. V trimming: 3 bases; J trimming: 2 bases; junction bases outside the gene matches: 6. The CDR3, as DNA: TGTGCCAGCAGCGGACGGACAGGGGACACCTACGAGCAGTACTTC. Protein product: CASSGRTGDTYEQYF.

V usage is TRBV27 and J usage is TRBJ2-5; D not resolved. V was pared by 6 bases and J by 0 bases, with 8 bases between. The CDR3 extends over 13 amino acids. CDR1 and CDR2 (germline): MNHEY, SMNVEV (reference sequence). CDR3: CASRVGYQETQYF. The CDR3 DNA sequence: TGTGCCAGCAGAGTCGGTTACCAAGAGACCCAGTACTTC.

The chain links TRBV27 to TRBJ2-5; the D is unclear. V lost 3 bases and J 2 bases, leaving 7 bases between the germline ends. The CDR3 length is 13 residues. The germline CDR1 and CDR2 sequences are MNHEY and SMNVEV (reference sequence). CDR3 region: CASSFRIQETQYF. The CDR3 coding sequence is TGTGCCAGCAGTTTCAGGATTCAAGAGACCCAGTACTTC.

This clonotype has a handful of counts. Without the conserved terminal phenylalanine or tryptophan, this CDR3 likely stems from a read error. CDR3 DNA: TGCAGTGCTCCCCTTGGCGGCCAAGAGACCCAGTACTTA. Translation gives CSAPLGGQETQYL. This chain joins TRBV20-1 and TRBJ2-5, with D hard to call. The CDR3 is 13 residues long. In germline, CDR1 is DFQATT, CDR2 SNEGSKA (reference sequence). V was trimmed by 5 bases and J by 1 base, leaving 11 bases between them.

This clonotype came up a few times. V gene TRBV7-9 combines with J gene TRBJ1-4; 10 nucleotides match TRBD1. CDR3 length: 16 residues. Germline assignment: CDR1 SEHNR and CDR2 FQNEAQ (reference sequence). With 4 bases clipped from V and 5 bases from J, the junction kept 7 bases outside the gene matches. This CDR3 reads CASSSRDRGYNEKLFF. DNA for the CDR3: TGTGCCAGCAGCTCCCGGGACAGGGGTTACAATGAAAAACTGTTTTTT.

Only a few counts were recorded for this clonotype. The V and J genes are TRBV27 and TRBJ1-1; the D gene is possibly TRBD1 (5 bases). V gave up 5 bases and J gave up 4 bases, with 11 bases separating them. The germline CDR1 and CDR2 sequences are MNHEY and SMNVEV (reference sequence). The CDR3 is 13 residues long. The CDR3 region has the DNA TGTGCCAGCAGTCTTTCAGGGAGCACTGAAGCTTTCTTT. It yields the protein CASSLSGSTEAFF.